This T cell receptor beta chain was captured in a study of T cells in narcolepsy. J was trimmed by 8 bases and V by 3 bases; bases with no gene match: 6. The germline V gene encodes CDR1 ENHRY and CDR2 SYGVKD. CDR3 length: 14 residues. TCRdb keeps only in-frame clones here, not all; method: immunoSEQ multiplex PCR. The data show 10,000 to 12,000 clones, 70% seen once. V is TRBV10-3 and J is TRBJ1-4, with TRBD1 identical over 7 bases. This receptor was identified in a human donor with narcolepsy. Source material: CD45RA- memory CD8+ T cells from PBMCs. The CDR3 reads CAISDGQGGEKLFF. CDR3 nucleotides: TGTGCCATCAGTGATGGGCAGGGGGGAGAAAAACTGTTTTTT.